The present entry profiles one T cell receptor beta chain with its context. Its specific antigen is unknown. Base qualities are missing; no much larger clone stands one base away. This entry is derived from a study of OX40 agonist ivuxolimab in advanced cancers. Regarding the study in general: The costimulatory receptor OX40 (CD134) was targeted by ivuxolimab, a fully human IgG2 agonistic monoclonal antibody. Partial responses were achieved by three dose-escalation patients, of whom one had hepatocellular carcinoma and two had cutaneous melanoma. Intravenous ivuxolimab was administered to patients every 2 weeks at six dose levels: 0.01, 0.1, 0.3, 1.5, 3 and 10 mg/kg. The monotherapy dose-escalation portion (N ≈ 50 patients) of the phase I ivuxolimab trial is reported in the paper. Patients were allowed to have had prior anti-PD-1, anti-PD-L1 or anti-CTLA-4 therapy, and 30% to 50% of the dose-escalation patients had previously received checkpoint inhibitors. Among the approximately 54 dose-escalation patients, roughly 20 had hepatocellular carcinoma, roughly 15 melanoma, 9 renal cell carcinoma and 9 head and neck cancer. Peripheral TCRbeta sequencing aimed to test whether ivuxolimab altered TCR sequence diversity and caused clonal T-cell expansion. In the dose-escalation cohort, around four fifths of patients were male, and the mean age was approximately 55 years, with a range of about 23 to 90.

Patients with a history of autoimmune disease or receiving systemic immunosuppression were excluded from the trial. Peripheral blood for TCR sequencing was drawn from every dose cohort at baseline, at cycle 4 day 1 and at cycle 7 day 1. The samples were taken from a phase I, first-in-human, multicenter, open-label dose-escalation trial of ivuxolimab. Adults with locally advanced or metastatic head and neck squamous cell, hepatocellular, melanoma or renal cell carcinoma were enrolled in the trial. Before TCR sequencing, CD4+ T cells and CD8+ T cells from peripheral blood were sorted into separate populations. Overall study results and their limits: After ivuxolimab, CD8+ T cells had more expanded clones than CD4+ T cells on average. Low levels of normalized T-cell clonal expansion were also shown by some nonresponding patients. At doses of 0.1 to 3.0 mg/kg, clonal expansion of both CD4+ and CD8+ blood T cells was observed from baseline to week 6. In the 0.1-3.0 mg/kg groups, partial responders were among the patients with the lowest normalized peripheral clonal expansion, particularly in CD8+ T cells. Which antigens the clonally expanded peripheral T cells were specific for was not determined.

To sequence the TCRbeta CDR3 region, genomic DNA was isolated from the sorted cells. TCRbeta CDR3 regions were sequenced using the immunoSEQ Assay. TCRdb re-hosts the immuneACCESS table, in-frame sequences only. Its copies lack some clones; in the studies checked, an unresolved V gene accounts for under half of them, and the cause for the rest is not known. The sample records some 77,000 clones, about nine tenths of which are singletons. The ten largest clonotypes hold 6.2% of the sample. The clonotype originates from an adult with an advanced solid tumor such as melanoma, head and neck, liver or kidney cancer. The sequencing here drew on CD4+ or CD8+ T cells sorted from blood, taken in a trial of the OX40 agonist ivuxolimab.

The encoded CDR3 is CASSSGTSGSGELFF. The sequenced DNA is TGTGCCAGCAGCAGCGGGACTAGCGGGAGCGGGGAGCTGTTTTTT. This sequence uses TRBV7-6 and TRBJ2-2; 14 bases in the junction line up with TRBD2. Trimmed from V: 5 bases; trimmed from J: 7 bases; junction bases lacking a gene match: 3. As encoded in the germline V gene, CDR1 is SGHVS while CDR2 is FNYEAQ. The CDR3 has 15 amino acids, counting the end cysteine and phenylalanine. Only CDR3 DNA is held: 45 bases, read in frame from base 1.